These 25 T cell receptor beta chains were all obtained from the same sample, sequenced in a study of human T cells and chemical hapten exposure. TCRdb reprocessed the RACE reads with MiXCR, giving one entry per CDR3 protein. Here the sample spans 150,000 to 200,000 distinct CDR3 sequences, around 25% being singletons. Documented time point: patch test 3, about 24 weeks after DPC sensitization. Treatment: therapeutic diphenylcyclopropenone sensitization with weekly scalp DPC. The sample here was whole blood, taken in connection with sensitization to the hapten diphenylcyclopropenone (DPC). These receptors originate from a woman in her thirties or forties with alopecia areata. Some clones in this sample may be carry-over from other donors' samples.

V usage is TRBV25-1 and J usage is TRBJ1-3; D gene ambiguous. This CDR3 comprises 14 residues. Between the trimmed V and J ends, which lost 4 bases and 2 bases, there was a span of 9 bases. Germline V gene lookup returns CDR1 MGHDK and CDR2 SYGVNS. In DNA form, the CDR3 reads TGTGCCAGCAGTGGCGGGGAAGCTGGAAACACCATATATTTT. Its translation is CASSGGEAGNTIYF.

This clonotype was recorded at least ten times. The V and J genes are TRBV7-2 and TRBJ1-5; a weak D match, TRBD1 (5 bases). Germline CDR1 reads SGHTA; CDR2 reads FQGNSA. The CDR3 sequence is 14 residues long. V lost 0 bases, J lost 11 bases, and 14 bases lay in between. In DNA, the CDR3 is TGTGCCAGCAGCTTAGCGGCGGGGCGTGAGACCCAGCATTTT. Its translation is CASSLAAGRETQHF.

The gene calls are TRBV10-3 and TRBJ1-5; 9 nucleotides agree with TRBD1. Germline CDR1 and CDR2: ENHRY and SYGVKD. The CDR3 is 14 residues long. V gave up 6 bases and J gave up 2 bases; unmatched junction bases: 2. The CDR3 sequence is CAIRGQGGNQPQHF. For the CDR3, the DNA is TGTGCCATCAGGGGACAGGGAGGCAATCAGCCCCAGCATTTT.

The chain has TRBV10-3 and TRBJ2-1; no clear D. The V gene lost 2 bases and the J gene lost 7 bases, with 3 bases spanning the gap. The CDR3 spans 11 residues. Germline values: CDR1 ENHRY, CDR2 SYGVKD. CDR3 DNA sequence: TGTGCCATCAGTGAGCTAAATGAGCAGTTCTTC. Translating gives CAISELNEQFF.

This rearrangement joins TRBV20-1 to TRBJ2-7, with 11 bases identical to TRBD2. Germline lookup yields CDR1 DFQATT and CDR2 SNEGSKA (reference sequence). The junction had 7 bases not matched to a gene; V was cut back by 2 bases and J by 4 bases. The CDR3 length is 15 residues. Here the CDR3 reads CSARLLAGVTYEQYF. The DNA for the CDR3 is TGCAGTGCTAGATTACTAGCGGGAGTAACGTACGAGCAGTACTTC.

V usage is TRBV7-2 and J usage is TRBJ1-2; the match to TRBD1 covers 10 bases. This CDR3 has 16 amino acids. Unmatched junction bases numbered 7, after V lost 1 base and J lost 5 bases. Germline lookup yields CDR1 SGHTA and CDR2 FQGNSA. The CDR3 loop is CASSLGGQGQGYGYTF. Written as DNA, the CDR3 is TGTGCCAGCAGCTTAGGGGGACAGGGGCAAGGTTATGGCTACACCTTC. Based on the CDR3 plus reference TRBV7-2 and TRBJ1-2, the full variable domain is GAGVSQSPSNKVTEKGKDVELRCDPISGHTALYWYRQSLGQGLEFLIYFQGNSAPDKSGLPSDRFSAERTGGSVSTLTIQRTQQEDSAVYLCASSLGGQGQGYGYTFGSGTRLTVV.

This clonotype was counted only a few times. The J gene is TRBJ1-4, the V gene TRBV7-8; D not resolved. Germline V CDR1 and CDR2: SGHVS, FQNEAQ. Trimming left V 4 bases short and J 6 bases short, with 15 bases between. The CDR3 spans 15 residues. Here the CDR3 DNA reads TGTGCCAGCAGCTCAGGTTGGGGATTAGATGAAAAACTGTTTTTT. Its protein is CASSSGWGLDEKLFF. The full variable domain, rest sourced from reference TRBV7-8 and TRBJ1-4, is GAGVSQSPRYKVAKRGQDVALRCDPISGHVSLFWYQQALGQGPEFLTYFQNEAQLDKSGLPSDRFFAERPEGSVSTLKIQRTQQEDSAVYLCASSSGWGLDEKLFFGSGTQLSVL.

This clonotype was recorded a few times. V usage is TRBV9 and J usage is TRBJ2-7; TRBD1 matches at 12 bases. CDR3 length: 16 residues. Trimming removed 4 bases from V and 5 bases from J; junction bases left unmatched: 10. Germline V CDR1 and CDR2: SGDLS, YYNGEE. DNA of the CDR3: TGTGCCAGCAGCCCATTTCTCGGGACAGGGGGCGACGAGCAGTACTTC. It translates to CASSPFLGTGGDEQYF.

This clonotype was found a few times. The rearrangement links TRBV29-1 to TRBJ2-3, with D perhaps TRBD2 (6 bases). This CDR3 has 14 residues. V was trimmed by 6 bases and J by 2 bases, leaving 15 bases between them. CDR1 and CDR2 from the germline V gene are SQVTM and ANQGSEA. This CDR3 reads CSVKPGLHTDTQYF. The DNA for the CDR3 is TGCAGCGTGAAGCCGGGACTCCACACAGATACGCAGTATTTT.

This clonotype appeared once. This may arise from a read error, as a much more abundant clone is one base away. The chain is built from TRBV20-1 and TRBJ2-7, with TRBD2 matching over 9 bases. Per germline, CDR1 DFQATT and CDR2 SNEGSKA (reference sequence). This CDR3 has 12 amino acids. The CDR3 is CNASRTSAEQYF. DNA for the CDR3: TGCAATGCTAGCCGGACTAGCGCCGAGCAGTACTTC.

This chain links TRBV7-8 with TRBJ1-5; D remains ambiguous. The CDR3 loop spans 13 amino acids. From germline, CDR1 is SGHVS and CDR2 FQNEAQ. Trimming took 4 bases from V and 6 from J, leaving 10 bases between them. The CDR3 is CASSSRSIQPQHF. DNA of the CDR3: TGTGCCAGCAGCTCCCGGTCGATTCAGCCCCAGCATTTT.

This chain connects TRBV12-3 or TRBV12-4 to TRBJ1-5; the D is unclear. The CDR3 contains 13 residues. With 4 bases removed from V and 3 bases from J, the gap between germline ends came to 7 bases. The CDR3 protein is CASSWGPNQPQHF. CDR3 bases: TGTGCCAGCAGTTGGGGTCCCAATCAGCCCCAGCATTTT.

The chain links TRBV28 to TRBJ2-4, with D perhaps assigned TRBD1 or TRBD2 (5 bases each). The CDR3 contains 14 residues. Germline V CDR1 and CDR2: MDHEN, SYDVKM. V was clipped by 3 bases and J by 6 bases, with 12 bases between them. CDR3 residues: CASSLGDGRNIQYF. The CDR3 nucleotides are TGTGCCAGCAGTTTGGGGGACGGTAGAAACATTCAGTACTTC.

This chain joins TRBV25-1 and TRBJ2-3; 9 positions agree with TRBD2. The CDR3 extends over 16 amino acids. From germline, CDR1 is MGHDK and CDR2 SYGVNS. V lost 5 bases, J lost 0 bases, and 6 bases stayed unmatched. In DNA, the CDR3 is TGTGCCAGCAGTTCGCGACTAGCGGCGAGCACAGATACGCAGTATTTT. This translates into CASSSRLAASTDTQYF.

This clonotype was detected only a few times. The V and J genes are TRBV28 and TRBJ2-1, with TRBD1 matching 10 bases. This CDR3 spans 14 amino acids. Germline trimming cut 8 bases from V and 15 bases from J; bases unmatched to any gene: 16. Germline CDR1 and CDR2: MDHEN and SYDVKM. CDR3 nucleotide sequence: TGTGCCAGCGGTAGGACAGGGGGGTCATCGGAACGGTTCTTC. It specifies CASGRTGGSSERFF.

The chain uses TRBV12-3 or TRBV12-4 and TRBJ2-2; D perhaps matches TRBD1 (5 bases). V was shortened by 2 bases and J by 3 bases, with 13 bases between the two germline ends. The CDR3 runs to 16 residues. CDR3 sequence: CASSLNLARDTGELFF. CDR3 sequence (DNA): TGTGCCAGCAGTTTAAATCTGGCCAGGGACACCGGGGAGCTGTTTTTT.

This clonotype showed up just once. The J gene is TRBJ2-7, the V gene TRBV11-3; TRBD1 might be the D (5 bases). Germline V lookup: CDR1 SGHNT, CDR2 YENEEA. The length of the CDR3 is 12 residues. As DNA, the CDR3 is TGTGCTCCAGGAGACAGAGCCAACGAGCAGTACTTC. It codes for CAPGDRANEQYF.

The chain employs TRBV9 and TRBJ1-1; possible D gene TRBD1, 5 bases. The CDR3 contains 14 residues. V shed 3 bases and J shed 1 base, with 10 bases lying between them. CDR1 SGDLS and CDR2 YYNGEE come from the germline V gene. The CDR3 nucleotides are TGTGCCAGCAGCGCACAGGTTCCGAACACTGAAGCTTTCTTT. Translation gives CASSAQVPNTEAFF.

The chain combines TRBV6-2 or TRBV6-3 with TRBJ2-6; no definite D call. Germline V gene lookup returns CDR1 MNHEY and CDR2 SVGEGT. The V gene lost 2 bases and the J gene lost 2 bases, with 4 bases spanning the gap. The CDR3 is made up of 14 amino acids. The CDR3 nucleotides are TGTGCCAGCAGTTACGACGCTGGGGCCAACGTCCTGACTTTC. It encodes CASSYDAGANVLTF.

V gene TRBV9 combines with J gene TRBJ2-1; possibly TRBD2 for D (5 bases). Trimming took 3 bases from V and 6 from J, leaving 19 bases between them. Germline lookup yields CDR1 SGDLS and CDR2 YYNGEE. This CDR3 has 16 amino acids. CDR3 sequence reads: CASSGVVGARFNEQFF. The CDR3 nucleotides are TGTGCCAGCAGCGGAGTGGTGGGAGCAAGGTTCAATGAGCAGTTCTTC.

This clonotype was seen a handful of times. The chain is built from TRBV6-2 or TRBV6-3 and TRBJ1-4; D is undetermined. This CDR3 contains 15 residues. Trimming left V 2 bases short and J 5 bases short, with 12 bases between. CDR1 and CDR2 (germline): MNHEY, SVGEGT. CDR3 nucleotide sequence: TGTGCCAGCAGTTACCGGTTGGGCGCAAATGAAAAACTGTTTTTT. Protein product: CASSYRLGANEKLFF.

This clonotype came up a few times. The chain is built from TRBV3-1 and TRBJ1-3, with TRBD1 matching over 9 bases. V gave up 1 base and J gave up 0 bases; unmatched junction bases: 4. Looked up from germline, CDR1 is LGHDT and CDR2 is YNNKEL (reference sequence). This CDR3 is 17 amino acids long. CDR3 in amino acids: CASSQGGQGHSGNTIYF. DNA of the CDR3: TGTGCCAGCAGCCAAGGGGGACAGGGCCACTCTGGAAACACCATATATTTT.

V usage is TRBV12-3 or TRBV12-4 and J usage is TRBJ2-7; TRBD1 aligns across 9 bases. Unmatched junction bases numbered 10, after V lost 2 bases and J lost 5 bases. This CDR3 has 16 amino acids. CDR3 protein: CASSLRVTGGMHEQYF. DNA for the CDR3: TGTGCCAGCAGTTTAAGAGTGACAGGGGGTATGCACGAGCAGTACTTC.

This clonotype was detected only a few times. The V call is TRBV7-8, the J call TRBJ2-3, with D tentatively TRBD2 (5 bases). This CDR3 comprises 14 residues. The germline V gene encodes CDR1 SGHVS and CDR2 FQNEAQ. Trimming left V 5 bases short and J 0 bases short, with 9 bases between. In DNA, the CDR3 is TGTGCCAGCAGCCCCCTAGCCAGCACAGATACGCAGTATTTT. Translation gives CASSPLASTDTQYF. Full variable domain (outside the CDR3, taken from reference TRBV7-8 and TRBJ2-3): GAGVSQSPRYKVAKRGQDVALRCDPISGHVSLFWYQQALGQGPEFLTYFQNEAQLDKSGLPSDRFFAERPEGSVSTLKIQRTQQEDSAVYLCASSPLASTDTQYFGPGTRLTVL.

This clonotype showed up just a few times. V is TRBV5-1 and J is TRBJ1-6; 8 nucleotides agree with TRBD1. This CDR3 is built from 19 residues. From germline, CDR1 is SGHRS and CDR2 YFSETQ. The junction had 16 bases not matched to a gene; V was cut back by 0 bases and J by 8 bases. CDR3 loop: CASSLAPSTGADMYSPLHF. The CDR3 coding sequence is TGCGCCAGCAGCTTGGCTCCTTCGACAGGGGCCGACATGTATTCACCCCTCCACTTT.